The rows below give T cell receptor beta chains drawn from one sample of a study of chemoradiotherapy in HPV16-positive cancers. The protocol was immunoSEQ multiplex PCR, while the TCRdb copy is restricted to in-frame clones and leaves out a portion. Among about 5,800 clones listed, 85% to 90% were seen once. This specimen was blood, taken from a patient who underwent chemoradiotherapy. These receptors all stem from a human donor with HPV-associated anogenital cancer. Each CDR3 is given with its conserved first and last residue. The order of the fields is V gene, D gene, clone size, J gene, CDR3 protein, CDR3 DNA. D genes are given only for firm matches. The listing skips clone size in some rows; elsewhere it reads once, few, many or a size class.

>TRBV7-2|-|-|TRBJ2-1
CASSAEEADFYNEQFF
TGTGCCAGCAGCGCAGAAGAAGCGGACTTCTACAATGAGCAGTTCTTC
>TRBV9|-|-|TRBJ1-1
CASSVMGAGGNTEAFF
TGTGCCAGCAGCGTAATGGGGGCGGGGGGGAACACTGAAGCTTTCTTT
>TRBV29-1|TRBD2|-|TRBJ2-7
CSVALGGGDYEQYF
TGCAGCGTGGCGCTGGGGGGGGGAGACTACGAGCAGTACTTC
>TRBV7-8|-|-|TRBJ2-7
CASSSGTSLGWEQYF
TGTGCCAGCAGCTCCGGGACTTCCCTCGGTTGGGAGCAGTACTTC
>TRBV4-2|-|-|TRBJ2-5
CASSQVSGETQYF
TGTGCCAGCAGCCAAGTCTCCGGAGAGACCCAGTACTTC
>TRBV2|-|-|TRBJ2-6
CATAGESGANVLTF
TGTGCCACCGCAGGGGAATCTGGGGCCAACGTCCTGACTTTC
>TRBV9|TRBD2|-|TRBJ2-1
CASSLTSGGRNEQFF
TGTGCCAGCAGCTTGACTAGCGGGGGGAGGAATGAGCAGTTCTTC
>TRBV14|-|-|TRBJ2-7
CASSQGSIPYEQYF
TGTGCCAGCAGCCAAGGGAGTATTCCTTACGAGCAGTACTTC
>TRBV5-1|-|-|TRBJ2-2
CASSLVGGELFF
TGCGCCAGCAGCTTGGTCGGCGGGGAGCTGTTTTTT
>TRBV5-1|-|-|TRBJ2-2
CASSLNNRVGTGELFF
TGCGCCAGCAGCTTGAACAACAGGGTGGGCACCGGGGAGCTGTTTTTT
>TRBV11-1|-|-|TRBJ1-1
CASSLQVMNTEAFF
TGTGCCAGCAGCTTACAGGTAATGAACACTGAAGCTTTCTTT
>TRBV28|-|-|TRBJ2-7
CASKTAREQYF
TGTGCCAGCAAGACGGCCCGCGAGCAGTACTTC
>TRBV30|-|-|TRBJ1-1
CAWSVTGPSAEAFF
TGTGCCTGGAGTGTAACAGGGCCAAGCGCTGAAGCTTTCTTT
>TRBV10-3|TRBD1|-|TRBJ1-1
CAIRPWTGDTEAFF
TGTGCCATCAGGCCGTGGACAGGGGACACTGAAGCTTTCTTT
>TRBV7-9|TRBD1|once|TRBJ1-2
CASSLADRREGYTF
TGTGCCAGCAGCTTAGCGGACAGGCGAGAGGGCTACACCTTC
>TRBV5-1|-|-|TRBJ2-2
CASSPGPPNTGELFF
TGCGCCAGCAGCCCCGGACCCCCGAACACCGGGGAGCTGTTTTTT
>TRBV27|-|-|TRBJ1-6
CASSLRTASSYNSPLHF
TGTGCCAGCAGTTTAAGGACAGCAAGCTCCTATAATTCACCCCTCCACTTT
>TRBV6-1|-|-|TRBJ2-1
CASNLEGGHNEQFF
TGTGCCAGCAACCTAGAGGGGGGGCACAATGAGCAGTTCTTC
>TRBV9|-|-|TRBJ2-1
CASSVADEQFF
TGTGCCAGCAGCGTAGCCGATGAGCAGTTCTTC
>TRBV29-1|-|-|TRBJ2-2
CSARHLNTGELFF
TGCAGCGCAAGACATCTAAACACCGGGGAGCTGTTTTTT
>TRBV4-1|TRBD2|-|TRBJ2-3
CASSQVLAGGTDTQYF
TGCGCCAGCAGCCAAGTCTTGGCGGGAGGCACAGATACGCAGTATTTT
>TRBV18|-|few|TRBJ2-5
CASSPARETQYF
TGTGCCAGCTCACCGGCTCGGGAGACCCAGTACTTC